Following are 13 T cell receptor beta chains from one sample sequenced in a study of blood T cell repertoires in COVID-19. Sequenced by immunoSEQ multiplex PCR; TCRdb stores in-frame clones only, minus some. The table records under 400,000 clones, approximately 87% of them present only once. The sample consisted of PBMCs or T cells enriched from blood (not recorded which). These receptors originate from a man aged 40-50 years in a cohort exposed to, infected with or recovered from COVID-19 (not recorded which).

The CDR3 reads CASRSRQGGDTQYF. The DNA of the CDR3 is TGTGCCAGCAGATCACGACAGGGTGGAGATACGCAGTATTTT. The chain joins TRBV7-2 to TRBJ2-3; 7 bases align to TRBD1. Germline V gene sequence: CDR1 SGHTA, CDR2 FQGNSA. V dropped 6 bases and J dropped 5; count of bases not matched to a gene: 8. This CDR3 comprises 14 residues.

This chain connects TRBV18 to TRBJ2-3; 10 positions agree with TRBD2. This CDR3 has 17 residues. J was trimmed by 6 bases and V by 1 base; bases with no gene match: 10. Germline CDR1 is KGHSH and CDR2 is LQKENI. In DNA, the CDR3 is TGTGCCAGCTCACCACGGTCTCCTAGCGGGAGTGTGGATACGCAGTATTTT. Amino acids: CASSPRSPSGSVDTQYF.

V is TRBV7-9 and J is TRBJ2-3; 10 positions match TRBD2. Germline loops: CDR1 SEHNR, CDR2 FQNEAQ (reference sequence). V lost 7 bases and J lost 4; bases outside the gene matches: 14. The CDR3 is 17 residues long. The CDR3 sequence: CASTLGWASGSADTQYF. CDR3 sequence (DNA): TGTGCCAGCACCCTAGGGTGGGCTAGCGGGAGTGCAGATACGCAGTATTTT.

This chain links TRBV30 with TRBJ1-2; TRBD1 matches at 7 bases. Trimming took 2 bases from V and 3 from J; bases not matched to a gene: 6. This CDR3 has 14 residues. Per the germline V gene, CDR1 is GTSNPN and CDR2 is SVGIG (reference sequence). The CDR3 is CAWSYRDRHYGYTF. The CDR3 DNA reads as TGTGCCTGGAGTTATCGGGACAGACACTATGGCTACACCTTC.

V and J are TRBV18 and TRBJ1-3, with a possible D match to TRBD1 (5 bases). From germline, CDR1 is KGHSH and CDR2 LQKENI. Trimming left V 3 bases short and J 0 bases short, with 12 bases between. The CDR3 contains 16 residues. The chain's CDR3 is CASSPGTGDSGNTIYF. The CDR3, as DNA: TGTGCCAGCTCACCCGGGACTGGGGACTCTGGAAACACCATATATTTT.

The V and J genes are TRBV3-1 (or the pseudogene TRBV3-2) and TRBJ1-1, with TRBD1 matching over 7 bases. This CDR3 has 13 residues. V shed 6 bases and J 11 bases; nucleotides not matched to a gene: 12. Germline V gene sequence: CDR1 LGHDT, CDR2 YNNKEL (reference sequence). CDR3 amino acids: CASSHRDRSTAFF. The CDR3 nucleotides are TGTGCCAGCAGTCACCGGGACAGAAGTACGGCTTTCTTT.

The rearrangement links TRBV2 to TRBJ2-7; TRBD1 is a possible D gene (5 bases). Germline loops: CDR1 SNHLY, CDR2 FYNNEI. The CDR3 consists of 13 residues. The V end lost 7 bases, the J end lost 2 bases, and 12 bases lay between the germline ends. The CDR3 loop reads CASTRRGPYEQYF. The CDR3 coding sequence is TGTGCCAGCACCCGAAGGGGCCCCTACGAGCAGTACTTC.

The rearrangement uses TRBV19 and TRBJ1-6; 7 nucleotides line up with TRBD1. This CDR3 has 16 residues. Per the germline V gene, CDR1 is LNHDA and CDR2 is SQIVND (reference sequence). J lost 7 bases, V lost 5 bases, and 11 bases had no gene match. The CDR3 coding sequence is TGTGCCAGTAGTTCTACGAGACAGGGACGGAATTCACCCCTCCACTTT. The encoded protein is CASSSTRQGRNSPLHF. The complete variable domain, with remaining parts taken from reference TRBV19 and TRBJ1-6, reads DGGITQSPKYLFRKEGQNVTLSCEQNLNHDAMYWYRQDPGQGLRLIYYSQIVNDFQKGDIAEGYSVSREKKESFPLTVTSAQKNPTAFYLCASSSTRQGRNSPLHFGNGTRLTVT.

With respect to this clone: At one boundary the junction diverges from the germline segment, which might be a read error. The genes are TRBV6-1 and TRBJ1-1; 8 bases match TRBD1. CDR3 length: 14 amino acids. Per germline, CDR1 MNHNS and CDR2 SASEGT. The CDR3 nucleotides read TGTGCCAGCTGTGACAGGGGCATAGGCACTGAAGCTTTCTTT. Protein product: CASCDRGIGTEAFF.

This chain joins TRBV3-1 (or the pseudogene TRBV3-2) and TRBJ1-4; tentative D call: TRBD1 (6 bases). CDR3 length: 15 amino acids. Germline values: CDR1 LGHDT, CDR2 YNNKEL (reference sequence). V lost 6 bases, J lost 5 bases, and 16 bases lay in between. The CDR3 coding sequence is TGTGCCAGCAGGGGGGCAGGCCTTGGAAATGAAAAACTGTTTTTT. Amino acids: CASRGAGLGNEKLFF.

The J gene is TRBJ1-3, the V gene TRBV2; a weak D match, TRBD1 (6 bases). Germline lookup yields CDR1 SNHLY and CDR2 FYNNEI. Deletions cut 3 bases from V and 6 bases from J, with 9 bases between. CDR3 size: 13 residues. The CDR3 loop is CASSDQGPNTIYF. CDR3 nucleotides: TGTGCCAGCAGTGACCAGGGGCCAAACACCATATATTTT. Complete variable domain (other parts from reference TRBV2 and TRBJ1-3): EPEVTQTPSHQVTQMGQEVILRCVPISNHLYFYWYRQILGQKVEFLVSFYNNEISEKSEIFDDQFSVERPDGSNFTLKIRSTKLEDSAMYFCASSDQGPNTIYFGEGSWLTVV.

This clone was observed once. J is TRBJ2-1 and V is TRBV10-3, with 7 bases lining up with TRBD2. V was pared by 5 bases and J by 7 bases, with 5 bases of the junction left unmatched. CDR3 size: 13 residues. Looked up from germline, CDR1 is ENHRY and CDR2 is SYGVKD. The CDR3 is CAISISSGNEQFF. The CDR3 nucleotides are TGTGCCATCAGTATTAGTAGCGGGAATGAGCAGTTCTTC.

This chain joins TRBV19 and TRBJ1-2, with TRBD1 matching over 8 bases. This CDR3 is 17 amino acids long. V lost 4 bases to trimming and J lost 5 bases; unmatched junction nucleotides: 15. Germline V gene data show CDR1 as LNHDA and CDR2 as SQIVND (reference sequence). In DNA form, the CDR3 reads TGTGCCAGTAGTACCCTCTCGGACAGGGTCCTCGTTTATGGCTACACCTTC. It is translated as CASSTLSDRVLVYGYTF.